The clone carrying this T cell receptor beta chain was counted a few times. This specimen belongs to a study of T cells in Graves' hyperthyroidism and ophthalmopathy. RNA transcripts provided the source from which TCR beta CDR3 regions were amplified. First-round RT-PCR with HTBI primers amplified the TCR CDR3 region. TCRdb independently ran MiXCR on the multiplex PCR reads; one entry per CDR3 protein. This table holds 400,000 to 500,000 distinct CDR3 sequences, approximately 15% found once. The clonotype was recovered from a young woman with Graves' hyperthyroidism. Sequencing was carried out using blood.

The CDR3 spells CASSIGWRGPYEQYF. The DNA of the CDR3 is TGTGCCAGTAGTATAGGGTGGCGGGGGCCCTACGAGCAGTACTTC. V usage is TRBV19 and J usage is TRBJ2-7, with D tentatively TRBD2 (7 bases). From germline, CDR1 is LNHDA and CDR2 SQIVND (reference sequence). The CDR3 is 15 amino acids. Trimming shortened V by 1 base and J by 2 bases, and 12 bases separated the two germline ends. The full variable domain, completed using reference TRBV19 and TRBJ2-7, is DGGITQSPKYLFRKEGQNVTLSCEQNLNHDAMYWYRQDPGQGLRLIYYSQIVNDFQKGDIAEGYSVSREKKESFPLTVTSAQKNPTAFYLCASSIGWRGPYEQYFGPGTRLTVT.